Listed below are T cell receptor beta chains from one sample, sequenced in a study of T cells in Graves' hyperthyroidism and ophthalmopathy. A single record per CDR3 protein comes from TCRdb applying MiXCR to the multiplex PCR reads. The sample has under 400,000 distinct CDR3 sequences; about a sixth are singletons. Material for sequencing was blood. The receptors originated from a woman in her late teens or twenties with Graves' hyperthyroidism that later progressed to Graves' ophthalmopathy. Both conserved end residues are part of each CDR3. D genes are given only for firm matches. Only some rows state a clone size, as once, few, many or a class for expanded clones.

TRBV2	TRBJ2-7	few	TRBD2	TGTGCCAGCAGGGGCCCCCCACTAGCGGGGATCTACGAGCAGTACTTC	CASRGPPLAGIYEQYF
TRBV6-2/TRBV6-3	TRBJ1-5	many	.	TGTGCCAGCGAGGGAGTTGTTAGCAATCAGCCCCAGCATTTT	CASEGVVSNQPQHF
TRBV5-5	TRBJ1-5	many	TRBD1	TGTGCCAGCAGCCCGACAGGGGCCGGGAGCAATCAGCCCCAGCATTTT	CASSPTGAGSNQPQHF
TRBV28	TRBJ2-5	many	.	TGTGCCAGCAGTTTAATAGGGTCTCAAGAGACCCAGTACTTC	CASSLIGSQETQYF
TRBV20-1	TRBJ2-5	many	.	TGCAGTGCTAGACAGGGCGAGGAGACCCAGTACTTC	CSARQGEETQYF
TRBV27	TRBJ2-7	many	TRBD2	TGTGCCAGCAGTTTAGCCAGCGGGAGGAATGACGAGCAGTACTTC	CASSLASGRNDEQYF
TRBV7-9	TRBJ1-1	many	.	TGTGCCAGCAGCTTGGGACGGCAGAGCACTGAAGCTTTCTTT	CASSLGRQSTEAFF
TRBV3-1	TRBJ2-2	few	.	TGTGCCAGCAGCCAAGCAACCCTGACGGTCGGGGAGCTGTTTTTT	CASSQATLTVGELFF
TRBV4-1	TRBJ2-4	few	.	TGCGCCAGCAGCCAAGAGTTTACGGTTTTGGCGAAAAACATTCAGTACTTC	CASSQEFTVLAKNIQYF
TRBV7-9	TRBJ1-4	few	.	TGTGCCAGCAGCTTAGGCCAGTGGGAGGATGAAAAACTGTTTTTT	CASSLGQWEDEKLFF
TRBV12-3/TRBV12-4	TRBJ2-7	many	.	TGTGCCAGCAGTTTACAGGGGAGGTCCTACGAGCAGTACTTC	CASSLQGRSYEQYF
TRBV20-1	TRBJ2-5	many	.	TGCAGTGCTAGACCCCGAGACTTCCAAGAGACCCAGTACTTC	CSARPRDFQETQYF
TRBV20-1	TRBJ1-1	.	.	TGCAGTGCTAGTAGGACCCCCACGGAAGCTTTCTTT	CSASRTPTEAFF
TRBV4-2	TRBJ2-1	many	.	TGTGCCAGCAGCCAAGATCCGGGAGCGAACAATGAGCAGTTCTTC	CASSQDPGANNEQFF
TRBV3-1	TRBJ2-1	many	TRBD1	TGTGCCAGCAGCCCCGTTCAGGGACAGGGGAAGGGTATCAATGAGCAGTTCTTC	CASSPVQGQGKGINEQFF
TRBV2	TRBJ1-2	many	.	TGTGCCAGCAGTGAAGCGTCAGGGTCGGGTTTTGGCTACACCTTC	CASSEASGSGFGYTF
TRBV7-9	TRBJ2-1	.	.	TGTGCCGGCAGCTCCCCCGTAGGGGTTTGGGGTGAGCAGTTCTTC	CAGSSPVGVWGEQFF
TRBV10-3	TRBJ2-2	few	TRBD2	TGTGCCATCCTAGGGACTAGCGGGAAGAACACCGGGGAGCTGTTTTTT	CAILGTSGKNTGELFF
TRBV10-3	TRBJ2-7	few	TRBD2	TGTGCCATCAATCCGAACCCCGGGACTAGCGGCTACGAGCAGTACTTC	CAINPNPGTSGYEQYF
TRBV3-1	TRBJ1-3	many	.	TGTGCCAGCAGCCAAGCAGGGTCTGGAAACACCATATATTTT	CASSQAGSGNTIYF
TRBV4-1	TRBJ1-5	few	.	TGCGCCAGCAGCCAAGATGGTGGAAATCAGCCCCAGCATTTT	CASSQDGGNQPQHF
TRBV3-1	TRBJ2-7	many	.	TGTGCCAGCAGCCAAGTTCCGGGTCCCCTGGGGGAAATCTACGAGCAGTACTTC	CASSQVPGPLGEIYEQYF
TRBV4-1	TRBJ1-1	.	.	TGCGCCAGCAGCCAAGGCGGAGGGGACACTGAAGCTTTCTTT	CASSQGGGDTEAFF
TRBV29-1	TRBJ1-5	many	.	TGCAGCGTCAACACGGGACACAATCAGCCCCAGCATTTT	CSVNTGHNQPQHF
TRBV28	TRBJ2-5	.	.	TGTGCCAGCAGCCCGTGGGGGGGCAGGAAGGAGGAGACCCAGTACTTC	CASSPWGGRKEETQYF
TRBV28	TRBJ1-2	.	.	TGTGCCAGCAGTTTTGCAGGGGATGAAATCTATGGCTACACCTTC	CASSFAGDEIYGYTF
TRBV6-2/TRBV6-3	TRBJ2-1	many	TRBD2	TGTGCCAGCAGTTACGGGACTAGCGACAATGAGCAGTTCTTC	CASSYGTSDNEQFF
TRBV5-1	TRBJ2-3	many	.	TGCGCCAGCAGCTTGGACAGGCAGGGTACGCAGTATTTT	CASSLDRQGTQYF
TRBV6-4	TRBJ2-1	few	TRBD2	TGTGCCAGCAGTGACAATAGCGGGAGGGGCGATGAGCAGTTCTTC	CASSDNSGRGDEQFF
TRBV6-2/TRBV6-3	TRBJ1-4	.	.	TGTGCCAGCAGTACTATTAAAAAACTGTTTTTT	CASSTIKKLFF
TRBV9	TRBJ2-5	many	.	TGTGCCAGCAGCGTAGACGTGGGGGCGGAGACCCAGTACTTC	CASSVDVGAETQYF
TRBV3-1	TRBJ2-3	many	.	TGTGCCAGCAGCCAAGAAACAGGGACAGATACGCAGTATTTT	CASSQETGTDTQYF
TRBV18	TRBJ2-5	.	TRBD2	TGTGCCAGCTCACCACTGGGACTAGCGGGGTTGCTCGAGACCCAGTACTTC	CASSPLGLAGLLETQYF
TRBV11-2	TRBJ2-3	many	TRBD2	TGTGCCAGCAGTCCCGGGACTAGCGATAGGGATACGCAGTATTTT	CASSPGTSDRDTQYF
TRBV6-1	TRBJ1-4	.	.	TGTGCCAGCAGTCAGTGGGCAACTAATGAAAAACTGTTTTTT	CASSQWATNEKLFF
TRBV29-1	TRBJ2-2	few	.	TGCAGCGCCCAAAAGGACTTCACCGGGGAGCTGTTTTTT	CSAQKDFTGELFF
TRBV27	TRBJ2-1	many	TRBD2	TGTGCCAGCAGCACCTCCCCCACTAGCGGGAGGTCCTACAATGAGCAGTTCTTC	CASSTSPTSGRSYNEQFF
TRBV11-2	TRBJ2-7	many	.	TGTGCCAGCAGCTTATATGAATTCGGGCAGGCCGAACTCGAGCAGTACTTC	CASSLYEFGQAELEQYF
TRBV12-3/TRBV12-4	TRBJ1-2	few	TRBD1	TGTGCCAGCAGTTCGGCAGGGGGAGGGCAAGGGTATGGCTACACCTTC	CASSSAGGGQGYGYTF
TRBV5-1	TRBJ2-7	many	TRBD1	TGCGCCAGCACCTGGGGGGGACAGGGTGGCGAGCAGTACTTC	CASTWGGQGGEQYF
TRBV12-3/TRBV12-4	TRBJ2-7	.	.	TGTGCCAGCAGTTTAGTGGGGGATTCTTTCGAGCAGTACTTC	CASSLVGDSFEQYF
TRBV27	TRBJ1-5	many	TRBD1	TGTGCCAGCCGAGACAGGGGCAGGAATCAGCCCCAGCATTTT	CASRDRGRNQPQHF
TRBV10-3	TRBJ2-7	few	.	TGTGCCATCAGTGAGTCAAGGGGGTACGAGCAGTACTTC	CAISESRGYEQYF
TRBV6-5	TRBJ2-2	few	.	TGTGCCAGCAGTTACTCCACCGGGACGAACACCGGGGAGCTGTTTTTT	CASSYSTGTNTGELFF
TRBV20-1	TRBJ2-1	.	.	TGCAGTGCAAGGGACAAGGGAGTCCGGCTTGGGCAGTTCTTC	CSARDKGVRLGQFF
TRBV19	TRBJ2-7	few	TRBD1	TGTGCCAGTAGCAGGGGGCATGGGGCTATCGACTACGAGCAGTACTTC	CASSRGHGAIDYEQYF
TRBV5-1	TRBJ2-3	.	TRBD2	TGCGCCAGCAGCAAACCAACACTAGCGAGAGGGATAGATACGCAGTATTTT	CASSKPTLARGIDTQYF